The entry below describes one TCR beta chain. Assay: immunoSEQ multiplex PCR; the TCRdb copy retains only in-frame clones and omits some. The sample contains 250,000 or so clones, around 90% of which appear only once. This record belongs to a study of blood T cell repertoires in COVID-19. Whole-study context: The cDNA or gDNA used as material had been derived from T cells, B-cell-depleted T cells, or PBMCs.

Germline V gives CDR1 SGHDN, CDR2 FVKESK. This CDR3 spans 15 amino acids. After removal of 5 bases from V and 6 bases from J, the junction contained 12 bases not matched to a gene. Participants reported their clinical history, and cohort assignment relied on those reports. The origin of this receptor is a woman in her forties who had been exposed to COVID-19. The sample taken for sequencing was PBMCs or T cells enriched from blood (not recorded which). The V call is TRBV14, the J call TRBJ1-1; 7 bases align to TRBD1. In nucleotides, the CDR3 is TGTGCCAGCAGCTTTACGTACAGGGGTCGATCTGAAGCTTTCTTT. Translation gives CASSFTYRGRSEAFF.